The source of this T cell receptor beta chain is a study of technical replicates of blood from a handful of donors. Germline loops: CDR1 SQVTM, CDR2 ANQGSEA. V shed 4 bases and J shed 4 bases, with 5 bases lying between them. This CDR3 has 11 residues. Measured with immunoSEQ multiplex PCR; TCRdb has only the in-frame clones, and not every one. The sample carries around 50,000 clones, roughly 95% recorded once. Sequencing was done on a sample of T cells isolated from PBMCs. The receptor was derived from a human donor in good health. The J gene is TRBJ2-1, the V gene TRBV29-1; D is undetermined. CDR3 residues: CSVVAYNEQFF. CDR3 bases: TGCAGCGTTGTGGCTTACAATGAGCAGTTCTTC.